Sequencing of this TCR beta chain was carried out in a study of blood T cell repertoires in COVID-19. Deletions cut 6 bases from V and 6 bases from J, with 14 bases between. Germline CDR1 SQVTM, CDR2 ANQGSEA. The CDR3 runs to 13 residues. TCRdb's table, derived via immunoSEQ multiplex PCR, lists solely in-frame clones and lacks some. The sample consists of 150,000 to 200,000 clones, 60% to 80% of them appearing once. The receptor comes from a woman in her seventies with acute or convalescent COVID-19. This chain joins TRBV29-1 and TRBJ1-4, with D perhaps matching TRBD1 (5 bases). Source material: peripheral blood. DNA for the CDR3: TGCAGCGTACAAGGGATGGGGCATGAAAAACTGTTTTTT. Amino acid sequence: CSVQGMGHEKLFF.